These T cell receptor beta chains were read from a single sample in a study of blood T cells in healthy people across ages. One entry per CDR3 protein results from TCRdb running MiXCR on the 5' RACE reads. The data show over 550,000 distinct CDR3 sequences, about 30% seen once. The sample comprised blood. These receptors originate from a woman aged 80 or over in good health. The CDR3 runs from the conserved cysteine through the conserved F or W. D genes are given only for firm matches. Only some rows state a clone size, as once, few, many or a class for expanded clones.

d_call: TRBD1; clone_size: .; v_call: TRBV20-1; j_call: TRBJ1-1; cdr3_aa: CSARHRDRVQRTEAFF
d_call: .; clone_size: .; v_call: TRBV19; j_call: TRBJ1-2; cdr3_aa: CASSITAGNGYTF
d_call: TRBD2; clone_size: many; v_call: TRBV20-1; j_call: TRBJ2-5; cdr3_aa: CSGSGGQETQYF
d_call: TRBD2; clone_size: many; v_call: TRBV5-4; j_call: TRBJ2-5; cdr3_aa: CASSLGPSGPQETQYF
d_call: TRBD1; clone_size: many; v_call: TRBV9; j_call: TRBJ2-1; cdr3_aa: CASSDQPGTGENEQFF
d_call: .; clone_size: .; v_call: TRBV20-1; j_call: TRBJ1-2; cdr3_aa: CSARDLGVWYGYTF
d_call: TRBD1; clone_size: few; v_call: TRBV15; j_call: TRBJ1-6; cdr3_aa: CATGTANYNSPLHF
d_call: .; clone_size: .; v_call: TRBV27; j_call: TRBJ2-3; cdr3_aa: CASSKLGSTDTQYF
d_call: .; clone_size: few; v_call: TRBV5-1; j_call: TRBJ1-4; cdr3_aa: CASSPDGVDEKLFF
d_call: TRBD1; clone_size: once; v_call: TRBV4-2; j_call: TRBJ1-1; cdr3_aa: CASSEGTGMNTEAFF
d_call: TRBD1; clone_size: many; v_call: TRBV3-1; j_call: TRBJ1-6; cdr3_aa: CASSPRDRPTNSPLHF
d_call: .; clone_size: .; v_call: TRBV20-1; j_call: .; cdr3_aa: CSAAIGGRFYEQYF
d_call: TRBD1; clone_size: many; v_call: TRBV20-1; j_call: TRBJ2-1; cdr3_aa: CSARPGQLSYNEQFF
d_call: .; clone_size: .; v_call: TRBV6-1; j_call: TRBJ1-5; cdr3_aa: CASSGTGRGSNQPQHF
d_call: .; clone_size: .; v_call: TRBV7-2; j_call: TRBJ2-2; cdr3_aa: CASSFDVIGELFF
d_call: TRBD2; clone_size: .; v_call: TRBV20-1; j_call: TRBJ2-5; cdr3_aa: CSASPTSGRGETQYF
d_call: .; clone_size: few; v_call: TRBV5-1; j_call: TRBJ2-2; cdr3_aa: CASSPRTNGELFF
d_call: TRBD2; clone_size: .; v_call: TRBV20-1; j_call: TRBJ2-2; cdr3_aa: CSAKWTSGGFGELFF
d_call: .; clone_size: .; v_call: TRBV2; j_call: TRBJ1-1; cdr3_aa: CASGGGLGSEAFF
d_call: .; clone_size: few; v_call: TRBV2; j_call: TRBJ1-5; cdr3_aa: CASREGAYSNQPQHF
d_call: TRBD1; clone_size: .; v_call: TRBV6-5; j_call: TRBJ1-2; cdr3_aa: CASSRLRQGHGYTF
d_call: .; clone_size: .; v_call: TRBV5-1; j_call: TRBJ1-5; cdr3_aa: CASSRTGFNQPQHF
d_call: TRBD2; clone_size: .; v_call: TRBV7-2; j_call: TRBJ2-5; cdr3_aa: CASSPPRSGGANEQYF
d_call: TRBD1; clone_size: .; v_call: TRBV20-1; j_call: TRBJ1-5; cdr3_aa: CSAGQGASLPGNQPQHF
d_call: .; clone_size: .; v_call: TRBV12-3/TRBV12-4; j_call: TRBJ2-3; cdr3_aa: CASRVLADAQYF
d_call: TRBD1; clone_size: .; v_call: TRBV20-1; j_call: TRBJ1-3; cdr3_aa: CSVRDSFYSGNTIYF
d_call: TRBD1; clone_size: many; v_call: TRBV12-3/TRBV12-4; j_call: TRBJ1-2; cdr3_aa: CASRPRGRFQGDYGYTF
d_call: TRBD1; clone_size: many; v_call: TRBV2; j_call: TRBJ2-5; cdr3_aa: CASSDYRGKETQYF
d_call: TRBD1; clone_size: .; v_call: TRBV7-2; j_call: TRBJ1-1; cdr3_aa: CASSLNRGNEAFF
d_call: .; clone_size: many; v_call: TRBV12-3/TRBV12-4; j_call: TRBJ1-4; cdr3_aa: CASTRRGGASRYGGEKLFF
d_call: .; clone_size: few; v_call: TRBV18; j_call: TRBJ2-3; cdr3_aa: CASSPQGFGADTQYF
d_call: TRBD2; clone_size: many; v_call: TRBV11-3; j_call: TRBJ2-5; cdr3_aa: CASSQPSPSGGETQYF
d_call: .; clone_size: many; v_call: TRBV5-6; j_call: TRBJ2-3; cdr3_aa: CASSRWITNTQYF
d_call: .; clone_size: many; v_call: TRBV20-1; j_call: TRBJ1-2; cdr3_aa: CSARDLTGSSGSYGYTF
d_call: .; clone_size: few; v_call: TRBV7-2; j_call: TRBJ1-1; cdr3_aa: CASSLGGRSVGAFF
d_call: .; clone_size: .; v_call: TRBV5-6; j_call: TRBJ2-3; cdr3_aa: CASSLDQGTGTQYF
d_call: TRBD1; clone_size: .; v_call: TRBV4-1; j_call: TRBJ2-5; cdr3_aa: CASSPATGEETQYF
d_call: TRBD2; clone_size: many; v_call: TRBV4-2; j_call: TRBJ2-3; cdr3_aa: CASSQVAGGTYTDTQYF
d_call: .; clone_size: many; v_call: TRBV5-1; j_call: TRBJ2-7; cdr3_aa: CASSLKTATSEQYF
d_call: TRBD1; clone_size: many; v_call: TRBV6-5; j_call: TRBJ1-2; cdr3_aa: CASSYQGGTNYGYTF
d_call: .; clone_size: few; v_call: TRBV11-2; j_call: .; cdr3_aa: CASSPGGKQETQYF
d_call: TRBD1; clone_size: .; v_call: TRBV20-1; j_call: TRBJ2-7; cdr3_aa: CSVSPAGTGTYEQYF
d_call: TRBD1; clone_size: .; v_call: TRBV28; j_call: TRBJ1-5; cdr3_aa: CASSLARIGTDNNQPQHF
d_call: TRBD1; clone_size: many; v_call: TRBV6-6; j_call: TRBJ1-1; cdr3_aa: CASRDTGVNTEAFF
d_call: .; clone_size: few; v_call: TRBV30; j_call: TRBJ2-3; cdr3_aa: CAWSGVAASTDTQYF
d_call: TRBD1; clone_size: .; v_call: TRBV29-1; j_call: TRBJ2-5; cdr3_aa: CSVPGGAETQYF
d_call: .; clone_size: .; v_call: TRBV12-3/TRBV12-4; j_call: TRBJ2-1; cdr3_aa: CASRGGGDYNEQFF